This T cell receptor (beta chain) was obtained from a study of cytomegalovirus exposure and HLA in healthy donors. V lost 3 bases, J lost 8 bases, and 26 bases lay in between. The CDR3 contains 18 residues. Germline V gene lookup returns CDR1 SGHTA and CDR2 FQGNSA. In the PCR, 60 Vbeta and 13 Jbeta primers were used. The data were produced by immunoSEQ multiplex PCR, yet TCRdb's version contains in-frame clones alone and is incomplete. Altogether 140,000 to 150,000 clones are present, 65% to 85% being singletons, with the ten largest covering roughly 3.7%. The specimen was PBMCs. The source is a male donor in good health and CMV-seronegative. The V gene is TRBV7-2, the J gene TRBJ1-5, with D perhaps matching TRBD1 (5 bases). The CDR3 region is CASSFSGQGSASGEPQHF. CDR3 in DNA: TGTGCCAGCAGCTTTTCCGGCCAGGGATCCGCCTCCGGAGAGCCCCAGCATTTT.